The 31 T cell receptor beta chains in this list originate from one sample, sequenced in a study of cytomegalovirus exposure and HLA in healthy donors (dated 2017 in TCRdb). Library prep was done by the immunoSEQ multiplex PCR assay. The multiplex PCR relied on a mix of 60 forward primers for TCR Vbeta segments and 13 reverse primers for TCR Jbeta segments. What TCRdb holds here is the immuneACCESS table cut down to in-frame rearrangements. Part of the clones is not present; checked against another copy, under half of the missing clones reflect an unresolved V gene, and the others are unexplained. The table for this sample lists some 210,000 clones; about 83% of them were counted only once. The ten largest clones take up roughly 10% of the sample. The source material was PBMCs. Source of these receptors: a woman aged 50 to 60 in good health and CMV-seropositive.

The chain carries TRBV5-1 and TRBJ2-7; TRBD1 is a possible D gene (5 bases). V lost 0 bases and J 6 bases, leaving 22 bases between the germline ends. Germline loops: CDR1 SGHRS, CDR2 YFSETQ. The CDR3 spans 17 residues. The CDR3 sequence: CASSLGGLGRWQGEQYF. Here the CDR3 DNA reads TGCGCCAGCAGCTTGGGTGGGCTGGGTCGGTGGCAGGGCGAGCAGTACTTC.

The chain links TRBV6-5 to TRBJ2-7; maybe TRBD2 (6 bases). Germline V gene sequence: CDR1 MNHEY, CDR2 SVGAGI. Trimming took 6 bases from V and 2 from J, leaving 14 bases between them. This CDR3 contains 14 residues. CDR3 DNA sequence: TGTGCCAGCAGCCTCACCTGGGGGGCCTACGAGCAGTACTTC. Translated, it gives CASSLTWGAYEQYF.

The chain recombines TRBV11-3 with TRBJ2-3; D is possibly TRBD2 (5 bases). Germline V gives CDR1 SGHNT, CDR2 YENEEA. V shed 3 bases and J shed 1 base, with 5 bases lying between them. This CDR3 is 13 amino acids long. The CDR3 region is CASSLRGTDTQYF. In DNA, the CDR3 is TGTGCCAGCAGCTTGCGGGGCACAGATACGCAGTATTTT.

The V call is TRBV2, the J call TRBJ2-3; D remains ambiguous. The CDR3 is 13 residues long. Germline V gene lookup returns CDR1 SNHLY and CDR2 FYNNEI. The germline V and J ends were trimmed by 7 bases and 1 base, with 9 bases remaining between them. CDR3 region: CASMAERTDTQYF. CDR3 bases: TGTGCCAGCATGGCAGAACGCACAGATACGCAGTATTTT.

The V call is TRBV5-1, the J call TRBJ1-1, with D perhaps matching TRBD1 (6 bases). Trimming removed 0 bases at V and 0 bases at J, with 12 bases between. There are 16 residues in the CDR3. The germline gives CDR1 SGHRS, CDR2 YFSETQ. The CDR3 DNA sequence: TGCGCCAGCAGCTTGGGTGGGGGCCCAATGAACACTGAAGCTTTCTTT. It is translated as CASSLGGGPMNTEAFF.

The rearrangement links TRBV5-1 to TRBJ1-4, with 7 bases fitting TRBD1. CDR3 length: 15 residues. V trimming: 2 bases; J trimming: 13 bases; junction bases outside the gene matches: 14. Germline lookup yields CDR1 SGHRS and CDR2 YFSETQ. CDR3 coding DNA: TGCGCCAGCAGCTTCGGGACAGCCGCAGCAGGGGCACTGTTTTTT. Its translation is CASSFGTAAAGALFF.

CDR3 loop: CASRGGAGYGYTF. The CDR3 DNA reads TGTGCCAGCAGGGGGGGGGCAGGCTATGGCTACACCTTC. The rearrangement uses TRBV6-1 and TRBJ1-2; a possible D gene is TRBD1 (6 bases). Looked up from germline, CDR1 is MNHNS and CDR2 is SASEGT. This CDR3 is 13 amino acids long. V shed 6 bases and J shed 4 bases, with 12 bases lying between them.

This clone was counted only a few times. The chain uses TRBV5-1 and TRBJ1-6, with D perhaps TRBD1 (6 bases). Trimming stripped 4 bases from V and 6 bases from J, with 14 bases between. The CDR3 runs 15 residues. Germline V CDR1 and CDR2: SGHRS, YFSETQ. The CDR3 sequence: CASSMGHELNSPLHF. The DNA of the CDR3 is TGCGCCAGCAGCATGGGACATGAGCTTAATTCACCCCTCCACTTT.

The CDR3 here is CASSPDAKTVNTEAFF. The DNA of the CDR3 is TGTGCCAGCTCACCGGATGCAAAGACAGTGAACACTGAAGCTTTCTTT. This rearrangement joins TRBV18 to TRBJ1-1, with a weak D call TRBD1 (5 bases). The V gene lost 3 bases and the J gene lost 0 bases, with 14 bases spanning the gap. The CDR3 length is 16 residues. Per germline, CDR1 KGHSH and CDR2 LQKENI.

In nucleotides, the CDR3 is TGTGCCAGCAGCTTGGCTGTTTTCCGCAATGAGCAGTTCTTC. This encodes CASSLAVFRNEQFF. The V gene is TRBV7-2, the J gene TRBJ2-1; D is undetermined. The V end lost 3 bases, the J end lost 6 bases, and 12 bases lay between the germline ends. The CDR3 has 14 residues. Per the germline V gene, CDR1 is SGHTA and CDR2 is FQGNSA.

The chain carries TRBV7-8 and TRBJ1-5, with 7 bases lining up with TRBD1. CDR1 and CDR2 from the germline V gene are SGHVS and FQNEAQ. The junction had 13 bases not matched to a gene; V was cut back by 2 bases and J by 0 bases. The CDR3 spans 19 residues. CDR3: CASSLLSLDRTYSNQPQHF. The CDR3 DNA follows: TGTGCCAGCAGCTTATTATCGTTGGACAGGACCTATAGCAATCAGCCCCAGCATTTT.

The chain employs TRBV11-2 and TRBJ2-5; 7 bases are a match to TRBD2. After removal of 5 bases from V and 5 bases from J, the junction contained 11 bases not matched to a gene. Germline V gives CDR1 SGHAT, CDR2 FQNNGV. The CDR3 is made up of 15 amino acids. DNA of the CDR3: TGTGCCAGCAGCCGCAGGGCGGGGGTGGGGGAGACCCAGTACTTC. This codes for CASSRRAGVGETQYF.

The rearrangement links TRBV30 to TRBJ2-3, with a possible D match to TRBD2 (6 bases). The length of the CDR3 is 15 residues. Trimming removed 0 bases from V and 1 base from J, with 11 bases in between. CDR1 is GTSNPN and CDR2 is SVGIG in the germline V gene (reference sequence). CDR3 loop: CAWSVDGGGTDTQYF. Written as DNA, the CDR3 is TGTGCCTGGAGTGTAGATGGAGGGGGCACAGATACGCAGTATTTT.

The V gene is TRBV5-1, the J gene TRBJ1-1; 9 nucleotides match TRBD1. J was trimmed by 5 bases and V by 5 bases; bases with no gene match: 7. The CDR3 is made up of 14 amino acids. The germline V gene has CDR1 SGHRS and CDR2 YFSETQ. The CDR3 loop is CASRVTGGYTEAFF. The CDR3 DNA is TGCGCCAGCAGGGTAACAGGGGGCTATACTGAAGCTTTCTTT.

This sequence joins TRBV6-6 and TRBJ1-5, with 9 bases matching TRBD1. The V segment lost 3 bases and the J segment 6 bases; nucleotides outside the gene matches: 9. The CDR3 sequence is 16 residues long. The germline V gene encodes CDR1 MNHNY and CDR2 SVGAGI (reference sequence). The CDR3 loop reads CASSYFGTGRSQPQHF. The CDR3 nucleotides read TGTGCCAGCAGTTATTTCGGGACAGGGAGAAGTCAGCCCCAGCATTTT.

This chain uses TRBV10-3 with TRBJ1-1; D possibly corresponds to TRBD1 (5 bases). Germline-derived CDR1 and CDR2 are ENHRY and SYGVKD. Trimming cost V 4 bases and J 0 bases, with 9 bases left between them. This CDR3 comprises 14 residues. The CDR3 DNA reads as TGTGCCATCAGTGGGGGGGACCTGAACACTGAAGCTTTCTTT. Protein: CAISGGDLNTEAFF.

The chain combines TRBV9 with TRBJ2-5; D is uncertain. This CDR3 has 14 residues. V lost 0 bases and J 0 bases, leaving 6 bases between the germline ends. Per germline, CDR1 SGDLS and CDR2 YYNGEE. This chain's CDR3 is CASSVGRYQETQYF. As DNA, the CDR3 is TGTGCCAGCAGCGTAGGCAGGTACCAAGAGACCCAGTACTTC.

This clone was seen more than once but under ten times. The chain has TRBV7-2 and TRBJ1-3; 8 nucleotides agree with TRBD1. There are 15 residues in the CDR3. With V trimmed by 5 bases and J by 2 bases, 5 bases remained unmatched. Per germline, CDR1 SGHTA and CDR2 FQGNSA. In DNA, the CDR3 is TGTGCCAGCAGCCATGACAGGGGAGCTGGAAACACCATATATTTT. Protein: CASSHDRGAGNTIYF.

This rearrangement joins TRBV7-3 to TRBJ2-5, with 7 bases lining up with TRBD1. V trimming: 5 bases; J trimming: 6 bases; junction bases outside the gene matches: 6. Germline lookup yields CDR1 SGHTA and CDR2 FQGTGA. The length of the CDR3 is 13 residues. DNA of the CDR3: TGTGCCAGCAGCCTGACAGGGCGGCAGACCCAGTACTTC. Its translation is CASSLTGRQTQYF.

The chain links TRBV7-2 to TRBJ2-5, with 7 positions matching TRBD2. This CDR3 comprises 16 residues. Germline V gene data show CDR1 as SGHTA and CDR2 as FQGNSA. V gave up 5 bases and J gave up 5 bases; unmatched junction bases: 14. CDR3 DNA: TGTGCCAGCAGCCAAGGAGCGGGCGGGGGAGGTGAGACCCAGTACTTC. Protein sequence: CASSQGAGGGGETQYF.

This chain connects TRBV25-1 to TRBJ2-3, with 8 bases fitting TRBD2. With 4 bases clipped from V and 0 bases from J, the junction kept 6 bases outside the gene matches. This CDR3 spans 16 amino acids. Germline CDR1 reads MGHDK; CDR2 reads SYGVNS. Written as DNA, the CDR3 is TGTGCCAGCAGTGTCGATAGCGGGGTGAGCACAGATACGCAGTATTTT. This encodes CASSVDSGVSTDTQYF. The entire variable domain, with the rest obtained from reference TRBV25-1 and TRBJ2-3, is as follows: EADIYQTPRYLVIGTGKKITLECSQTMGHDKMYWYQQDPGMELHLIHYSYGVNSTEKGDLSSESTVSRIRTEHFPLTLESARPSHTSQYLCASSVDSGVSTDTQYFGPGTRLTVL.

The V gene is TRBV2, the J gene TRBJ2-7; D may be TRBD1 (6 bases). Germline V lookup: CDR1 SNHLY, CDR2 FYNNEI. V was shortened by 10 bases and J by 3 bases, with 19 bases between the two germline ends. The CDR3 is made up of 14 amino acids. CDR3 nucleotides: TGTGCCACCACCCCGAGGGGGTCAAGCTACGAGCAGTACTTC. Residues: CATTPRGSSYEQYF.

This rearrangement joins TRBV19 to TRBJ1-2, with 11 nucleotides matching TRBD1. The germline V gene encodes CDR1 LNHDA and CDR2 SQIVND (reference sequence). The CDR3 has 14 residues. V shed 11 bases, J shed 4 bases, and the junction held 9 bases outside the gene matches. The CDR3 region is CAVYQDRGLYGYTF. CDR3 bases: TGTGCCGTATACCAGGACAGGGGGCTCTATGGCTACACCTTC.

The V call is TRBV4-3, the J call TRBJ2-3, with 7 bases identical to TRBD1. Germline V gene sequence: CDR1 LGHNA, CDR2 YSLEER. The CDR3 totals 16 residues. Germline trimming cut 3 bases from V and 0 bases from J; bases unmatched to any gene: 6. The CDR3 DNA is TGCGCCAGCAGCCATCGGACAGGCTCTAGCACAGATACGCAGTATTTT. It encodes CASSHRTGSSTDTQYF.

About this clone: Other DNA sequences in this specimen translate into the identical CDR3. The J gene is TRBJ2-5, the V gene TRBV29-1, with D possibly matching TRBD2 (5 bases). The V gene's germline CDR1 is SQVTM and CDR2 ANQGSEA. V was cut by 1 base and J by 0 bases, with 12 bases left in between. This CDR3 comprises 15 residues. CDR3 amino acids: CSVEGARGYQETQYF. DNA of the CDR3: TGCAGCGTTGAAGGGGCCCGCGGGTACCAAGAGACCCAGTACTTC.

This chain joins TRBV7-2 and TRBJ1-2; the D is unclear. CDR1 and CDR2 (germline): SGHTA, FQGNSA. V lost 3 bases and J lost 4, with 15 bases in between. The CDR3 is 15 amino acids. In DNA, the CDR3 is TGTGCCAGCAGCTTCACTAATAACCCATCCTATGGCTACACCTTC. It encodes CASSFTNNPSYGYTF.

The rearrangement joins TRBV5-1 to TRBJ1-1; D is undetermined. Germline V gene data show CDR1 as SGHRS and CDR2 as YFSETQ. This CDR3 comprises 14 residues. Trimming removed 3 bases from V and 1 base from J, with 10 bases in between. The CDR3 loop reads CASSSSTENTEAFF. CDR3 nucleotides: TGCGCCAGCAGCTCCTCTACAGAGAACACTGAAGCTTTCTTT.

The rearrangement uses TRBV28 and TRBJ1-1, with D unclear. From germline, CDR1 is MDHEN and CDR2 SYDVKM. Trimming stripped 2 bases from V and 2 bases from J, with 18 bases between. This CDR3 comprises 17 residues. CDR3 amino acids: CASSLPGYGIFNTEAFF. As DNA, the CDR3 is TGTGCCAGCAGTTTACCGGGGTACGGAATTTTTAACACTGAAGCTTTCTTT.

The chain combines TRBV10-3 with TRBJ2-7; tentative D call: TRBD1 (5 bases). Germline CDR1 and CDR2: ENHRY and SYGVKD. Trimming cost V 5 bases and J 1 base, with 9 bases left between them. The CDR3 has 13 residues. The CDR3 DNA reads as TGTGCCATCAGTCGACAGTTTTCCTACGAGCAGTACTTC. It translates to CAISRQFSYEQYF.

The CDR3 DNA reads TGTGCCATCAGTAAACTAGATGGGGAGACCCAGTACTTC. Translating it yields CAISKLDGETQYF. This chain links TRBV10-3 with TRBJ2-5; a possible D gene is TRBD2 (5 bases). Trimming shortened V by 5 bases and J by 5 bases, and 12 bases separated the two germline ends. The CDR3 is 13 amino acids. Germline CDR1 ENHRY, CDR2 SYGVKD.

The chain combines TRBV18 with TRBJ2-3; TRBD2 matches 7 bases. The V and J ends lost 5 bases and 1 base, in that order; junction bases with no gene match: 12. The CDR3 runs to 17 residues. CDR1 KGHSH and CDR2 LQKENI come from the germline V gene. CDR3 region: CASSRSGARGGTDTQYF. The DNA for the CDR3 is TGTGCCAGCTCAAGATCCGGGGCCCGGGGGGGCACAGATACGCAGTATTTT.